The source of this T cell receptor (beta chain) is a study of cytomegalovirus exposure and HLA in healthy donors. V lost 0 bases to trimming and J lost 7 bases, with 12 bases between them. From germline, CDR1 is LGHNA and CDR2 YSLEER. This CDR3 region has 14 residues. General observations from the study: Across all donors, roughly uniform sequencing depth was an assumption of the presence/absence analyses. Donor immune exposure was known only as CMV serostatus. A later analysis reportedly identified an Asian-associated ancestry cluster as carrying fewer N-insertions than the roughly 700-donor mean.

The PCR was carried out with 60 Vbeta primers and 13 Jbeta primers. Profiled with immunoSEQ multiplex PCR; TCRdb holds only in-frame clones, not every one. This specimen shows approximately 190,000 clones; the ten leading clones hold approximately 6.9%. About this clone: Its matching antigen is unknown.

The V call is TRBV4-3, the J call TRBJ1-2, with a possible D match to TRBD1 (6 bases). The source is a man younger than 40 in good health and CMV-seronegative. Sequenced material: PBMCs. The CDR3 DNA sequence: TGCGCCAGCAGCCAAGAGGAGCAGGGGAGTGGCTACACCTTC. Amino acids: CASSQEEQGSGYTF.